The text below deals with one T cell receptor beta chain. A TCRbeta library incorporating unique molecular identifiers was prepared. MiXCR, applied by TCRdb to the PCR reads, yields one record per CDR3 protein. The sample lists approximately 110,000 distinct CDR3 sequences; 20% to 25% were seen once. This CDR3 is built from 11 residues. Trimming pared 8 bases from V and 5 bases from J, leaving 9 bases between. This record belongs to a study of T-cell reconstitution after alpha-beta-depleted transplantation in children. The sample was PBMCs, mostly from graft donor cells, taken 180 days after TCRalphabeta/CD19-depleted stem cell transplant. J is TRBJ2-5 and V is TRBV12-3 or TRBV12-4; possible D gene TRBD2, 6 bases. This clonotype was sampled from a male patient aged 2-15 years who had a stem cell transplant for chronic granulomatous disease, so the T cells may come from the graft donor. The chain's CDR3 is CASGAGETQYF. Here the CDR3 DNA reads TGTGCCAGCGGGGCGGGGGAGACCCAGTACTTC.